The rows below give T cell receptor beta chains drawn from one sample of a study of cytomegalovirus exposure and HLA in healthy donors. Libraries were prepared by immunoSEQ multiplex PCR; TCRdb keeps only in-frame clonotypes and omits some of them. The data show 190,000 or so clones, with around 82% seen just once and 2.5% to 3.5% held by the top ten. The source material was PBMCs. These receptors all stem from a woman younger than 30 in good health and CMV-seropositive. The CDR3 runs from the conserved cysteine through the conserved F or W. The order of the fields is clone size, CDR3 length, J gene, V gene, D gene, CDR3 DNA, CDR3 protein. A D gene is named only where the DNA matches it firmly. Size values are once, few and many counts, or a class for expanded clones, and some rows have none.

. 16 TRBJ2-3 TRBV4-1 TRBD2 TGCGCCAGCAGCCAGCTACTAGCGGTGAGTGCAGATACGCAGTATTTT CASSQLLAVSADTQYF
. 12 TRBJ2-7 TRBV27 . TGTGCCAGCAGTTCTACAGGTCCCGAGCAGTACTTC CASSSTGPEQYF
few 14 TRBJ2-7 TRBV15 . TGTGCCACCAGCAGAGATACGTGGCGGAACGAGCAGTACTTC CATSRDTWRNEQYF
. 12 TRBJ1-4 TRBV5-5 . TGTGCCAGCAGCTTGGCGCGGGGGAAACTGTTTTTT CASSLARGKLFF
. 17 TRBJ1-3 TRBV4-3 . TGCGCCAGCAGCCAAGATATCGCAGGGGCCGCTGGAAACACCATATATTTT CASSQDIAGAAGNTIYF
. 13 TRBJ1-1 TRBV29-1 TRBD1 TGCAGCGTTTTCGACAGGGTTGGGACTGAAGCTTTCTTT CSVFDRVGTEAFF
. 12 TRBJ1-1 TRBV9 . TGTGCCAGCAGCGTAAGGCTCTCACCAGGTTTCTTT CASSVRLSPGFF
. 13 TRBJ1-3 TRBV29-1 TRBD1 TGCAGCGTTCGACAGGGATATGGAAACACCATATATTTT CSVRQGYGNTIYF
. 15 TRBJ2-2 TRBV6-5 . TGTGCCAGCAGCATTAGACAGGATAACACCGGGGAGCTGTTTTTT CASSIRQDNTGELFF
. 14 TRBJ2-3 TRBV9 TRBD1 TGTGCCAGCAGCACTCAGGGGGCGAGCGATACGCAGTATTTT CASSTQGASDTQYF
. 15 TRBJ2-7 TRBV13 TRBD1 TGTGCCAGCAGCTTAGGACAGGGGTCCTCCTACGAGCAGTACTTC CASSLGQGSSYEQYF
. 15 TRBJ1-1 TRBV7-8 . TGTGCCAGCAGCCCCCTAGGGGGGGACCTCACTGAAGCTTTCTTT CASSPLGGDLTEAFF
. 12 TRBJ2-3 TRBV11-2 . TGTGCCAGCAGCCCTAGACTCGATACGCAGTATTTT CASSPRLDTQYF
. 15 TRBJ1-1 TRBV2 . TGTGCCAGCAGTGATTTCACGGGTATGAACACTGAAGCTTTCTTT CASSDFTGMNTEAFF
. 18 TRBJ1-2 TRBV18 TRBD1 TGTGCCAGCTCACCTATCCCGGGACAGGGGGCAAAGAACTATGGCTACACCTTC CASSPIPGQGAKNYGYTF
. 14 TRBJ1-1 TRBV6-5 . TGTGCCAGCAGTTTTTCAGGGGAGAATACTGAAGCTTTCTTT CASSFSGENTEAFF
. 15 TRBJ2-7 TRBV2 . TGTGCCAGCACCCTAATAGCGGCTTACTCCTACGAGCAGTACTTC CASTLIAAYSYEQYF
. 15 TRBJ2-7 TRBV7-2 TRBD1 TGTGCCAGCAGCTTAGTGGGACAGGGGAACTACGAGCAGTACTTC CASSLVGQGNYEQYF
. 12 TRBJ1-2 TRBV23-1 TRBD1 TGCGCCAGCCTAAAGGGGGCCTATGGCTACACCTTC CASLKGAYGYTF
few 14 TRBJ1-1 TRBV7-3 TRBD1 TGTGCCAGCAGCTCCGGGACAGGCGGAACTGAAGCTTTCTTT CASSSGTGGTEAFF
. 16 TRBJ2-1 TRBV6-1 TRBD2 TGTGCCAGCAGTGAAGCCACTAGCGGGGGGAGGAATGAGCAGTTCTTC CASSEATSGGRNEQFF
once 14 TRBJ1-1 TRBV27 TRBD1 TGTGCCAGCAGTTACGACAGGGGAAACACTGAAGCTTTCTTT CASSYDRGNTEAFF
. 10 TRBJ1-1 TRBV28 . TGTGCCAGCACCTTCCGTTTGGGGGGCTTT CASTFRLGGF
once 15 TRBJ1-4 TRBV6-5 TRBD1 TGTGCCAGCAGTGCCGCCGGGACAGGGGATGAAAAACTGTTTTTT CASSAAGTGDEKLFF
. 15 TRBJ2-2 TRBV6-1 . TGTGCCAGCAGTCCCACAGGCGAGAACACCGGGGAGCTGTTTTTT CASSPTGENTGELFF
few 15 TRBJ1-2 TRBV6-6 TRBD1 TGTGCCAGCAGCCAAGGACAGGGTGGCAGCTATGGCTACACCTTC CASSQGQGGSYGYTF
. 13 TRBJ2-1 TRBV27 TRBD1 TGTGCCAGCAGGGACAGGGGACCCCACGAGCAGTTCTTC CASRDRGPHEQFF
. 14 TRBJ1-1 TRBV10-2 TRBD1 TGCGCCAGCAGTTACGGGACAGTAAATACTGAAGCTTTCTTT CASSYGTVNTEAFF
. 15 TRBJ1-5 TRBV19 . TGTGCCAGTAGTTCCCCGCGGAGGGGCAATCAGCCCCAGCATTTT CASSSPRRGNQPQHF
. 13 TRBJ1-1 TRBV11-2 . TGTGCCAGCAGCAAACAGGGTGGCACTGAAGCTTTCTTT CASSKQGGTEAFF
. 16 TRBJ2-1 TRBV2 TRBD2 TGTGCCAGCAGTCTTCGACGCGGGGGGGCCGTGAATGAGCAGTTCTTC CASSLRRGGAVNEQFF
. 16 TRBJ2-2 TRBV5-4 TRBD1 TGTGCCAGCAGCTCATACAGGGGGCGCCTTGTCGGGGAGCTGTTTTTT CASSSYRGRLVGELFF
. 14 TRBJ2-3 TRBV6-1 . TGTGCCAGCAGTGAAGTGGCAGACACAGATACGCAGTATTTT CASSEVADTDTQYF
. 17 TRBJ2-5 TRBV9 TRBD2 TGTGCCAGCAGCGTAGGACTAGCGGGGTCCTTGCAAGAGACCCAGTACTTC CASSVGLAGSLQETQYF
. 15 TRBJ1-6 TRBV27 TRBD1 TGTGCCAGCAGTCCTTTGGGGACAGGGAATTCACCCCTCCACTTT CASSPLGTGNSPLHF
. 15 TRBJ2-7 TRBV11-2 . TGTGCCAGCAGCCCTGGGCTGGGCCATGACTACGAGCAGTACTTC CASSPGLGHDYEQYF
. 13 TRBJ1-5 TRBV19 . TGTGCCAGTACCCTATACGGCAATCAGCCCCAGCATTTT CASTLYGNQPQHF
. 14 TRBJ2-3 TRBV4-1 . TGCGCCAGCAGCCAACCCCTAGAGCCAGATACGCAGTATTTT CASSQPLEPDTQYF
. 17 TRBJ2-1 TRBV5-5 . TGTGCCAGCAGCTCTATTTCAGGGGATAGGTCCTACAATGAGCAGTTCTTC CASSSISGDRSYNEQFF
. 15 TRBJ2-6 TRBV5-6 . TGTGCCAGCAGCGGAGCGGTGAAAGGGGCCAACGTCCTGACTTTC CASSGAVKGANVLTF
. 15 TRBJ2-7 TRBV5-4 . TGTGCCAGCAGCCCGGGGACAACGAGCTCCTACGAGCAGTACTTC CASSPGTTSSYEQYF
. 15 TRBJ2-1 TRBV9 TRBD2 TGTGCCAGCAGCTCCCTCGCTAGCGGGGGTAATGAGCAGTTCTTC CASSSLASGGNEQFF
few 13 TRBJ2-7 TRBV2 TRBD1 TGTGCCAGCAGTGGACAGGGGGCTTACGAGCAGTACTTC CASSGQGAYEQYF
. 17 TRBJ1-2 TRBV2 TRBD1 TGTGCCAGCCCCCGAGGGCGACAGGGGGCTACCGAGGGGGGCTACACCTTC CASPRGRQGATEGGYTF
. 13 TRBJ1-2 TRBV5-1 . TGCGCCAGCAGCGAGGGGGGGCCACGAGGCTACACCTTC CASSEGGPRGYTF
. 14 TRBJ1-1 TRBV28 TRBD1 TGTGCCAGCAGTGCAGGACAGGGGAACACTGAAGCTTTCTTT CASSAGQGNTEAFF
. 14 TRBJ2-2 TRBV23-1 TRBD1 TGCGCCAGCGCACAGGGGGCAGACCCCGGGGAGCTGTTTTTT CASAQGADPGELFF
. 15 TRBJ2-7 TRBV11-2 . TGTGCCAGCACCTATGGTGGGGGGAGCTCCTACGAGCAGTACTTC CASTYGGGSSYEQYF
. 15 TRBJ1-2 TRBV15 TRBD1 TGTGCCACCAGCAGGGAGAACCGGGACAGGGCAGCGGAAACCTTC CATSRENRDRAAETF
. 15 TRBJ1-2 TRBV7-2 . TGTGCCAGCAGCCTTAGTGTCGGGGTTCACTATGGCTACACCTTC CASSLSVGVHYGYTF
. 15 TRBJ1-2 TRBV7-8 . TGTGCCAGCAGGCAGAGACAGGCTGCTAACTATGGCTACACCTTC CASRQRQAANYGYTF
. 13 TRBJ2-5 TRBV7-9 . TGTGCCAGCACCAGGGAAGGGCAAGAGACCCAGTACTTC CASTREGQETQYF
. 16 TRBJ2-7 TRBV6-5 TRBD1 TGTGCCAGCAGTTACTTTTCGGGACAGGGCAATTACGAGCAGTACTTC CASSYFSGQGNYEQYF